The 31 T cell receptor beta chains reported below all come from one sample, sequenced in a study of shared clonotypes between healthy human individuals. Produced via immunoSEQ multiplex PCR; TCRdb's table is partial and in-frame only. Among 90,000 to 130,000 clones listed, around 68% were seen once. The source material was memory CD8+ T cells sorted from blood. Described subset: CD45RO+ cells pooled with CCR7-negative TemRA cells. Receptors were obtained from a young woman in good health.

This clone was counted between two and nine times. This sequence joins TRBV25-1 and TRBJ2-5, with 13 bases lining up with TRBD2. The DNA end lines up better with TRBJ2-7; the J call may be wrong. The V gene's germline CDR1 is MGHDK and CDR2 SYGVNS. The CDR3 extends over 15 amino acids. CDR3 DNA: TGTGCCAGCAGCGGACTAGCGGGAGAAGTCCACGAGCAGTACTTC. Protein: CASSGLAGEVHEQYF.

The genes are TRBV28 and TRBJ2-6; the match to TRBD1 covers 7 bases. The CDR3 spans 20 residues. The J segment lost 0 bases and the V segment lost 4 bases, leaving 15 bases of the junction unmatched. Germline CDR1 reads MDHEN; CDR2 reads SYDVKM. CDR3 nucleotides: TGTGCCAGCAGTTCAAAAACCCTGACAGGGTTTGTCTCTGGGGCCAACGTCCTGACTTTC. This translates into CASSSKTLTGFVSGANVLTF.

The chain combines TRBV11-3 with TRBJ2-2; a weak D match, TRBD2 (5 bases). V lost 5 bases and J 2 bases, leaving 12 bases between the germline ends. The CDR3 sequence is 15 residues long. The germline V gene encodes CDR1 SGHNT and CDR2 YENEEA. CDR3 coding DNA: TGTGCCAGCAGCCCCGAGGGCCTTAACACCGGGGAGCTGTTTTTT. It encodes CASSPEGLNTGELFF.

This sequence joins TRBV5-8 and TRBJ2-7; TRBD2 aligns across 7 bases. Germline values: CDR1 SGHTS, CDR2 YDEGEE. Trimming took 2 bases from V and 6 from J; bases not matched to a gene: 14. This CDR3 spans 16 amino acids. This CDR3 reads CASSLLAGVGVGEQYF. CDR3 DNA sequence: TGTGCCAGCAGCTTACTTGCGGGAGTAGGGGTGGGCGAGCAGTACTTC.

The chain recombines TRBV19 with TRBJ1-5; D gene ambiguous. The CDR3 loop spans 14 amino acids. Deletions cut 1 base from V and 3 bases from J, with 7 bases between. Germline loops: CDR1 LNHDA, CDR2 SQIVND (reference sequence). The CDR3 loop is CASSIGHNNQPQHF. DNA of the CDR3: TGTGCCAGTAGTATAGGTCACAACAATCAGCCCCAGCATTTT.

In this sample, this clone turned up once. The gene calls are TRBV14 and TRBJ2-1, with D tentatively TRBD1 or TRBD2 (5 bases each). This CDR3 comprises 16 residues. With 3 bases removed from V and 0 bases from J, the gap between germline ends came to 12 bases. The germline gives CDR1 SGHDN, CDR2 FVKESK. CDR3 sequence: CASSHGTRSSYNEQFF. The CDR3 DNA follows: TGTGCCAGCAGCCATGGGACGCGGAGCTCCTACAATGAGCAGTTCTTC.

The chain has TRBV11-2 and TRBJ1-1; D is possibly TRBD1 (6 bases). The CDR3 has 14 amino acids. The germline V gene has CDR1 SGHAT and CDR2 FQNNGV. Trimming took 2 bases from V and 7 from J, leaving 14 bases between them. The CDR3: CASSLLRGTHEAFF. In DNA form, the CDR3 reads TGTGCCAGCAGCTTACTCAGGGGAACACATGAAGCTTTCTTT. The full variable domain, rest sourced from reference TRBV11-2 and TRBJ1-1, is EAGVAQSPRYKIIEKRQSVAFWCNPISGHATLYWYQQILGQGPKLLIQFQNNGVVDDSQLPKDRFSAERLKGVDSTLKIQPAKLEDSAVYLCASSLLRGTHEAFFGQGTRLTVV.

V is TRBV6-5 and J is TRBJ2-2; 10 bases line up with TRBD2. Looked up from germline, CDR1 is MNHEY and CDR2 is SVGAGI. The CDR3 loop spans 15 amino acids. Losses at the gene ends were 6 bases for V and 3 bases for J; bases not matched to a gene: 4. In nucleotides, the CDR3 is TGTGCCAGCAGCCCCCTAGCGGGGGACACCGGGGAGCTGTTTTTT. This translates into CASSPLAGDTGELFF.

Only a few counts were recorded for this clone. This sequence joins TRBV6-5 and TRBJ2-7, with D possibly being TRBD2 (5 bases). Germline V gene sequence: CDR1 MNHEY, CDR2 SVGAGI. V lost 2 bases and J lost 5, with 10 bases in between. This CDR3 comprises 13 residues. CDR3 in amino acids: CASSYGSADEQYF. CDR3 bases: TGTGCCAGCAGTTACGGTAGCGCTGACGAGCAGTACTTC.

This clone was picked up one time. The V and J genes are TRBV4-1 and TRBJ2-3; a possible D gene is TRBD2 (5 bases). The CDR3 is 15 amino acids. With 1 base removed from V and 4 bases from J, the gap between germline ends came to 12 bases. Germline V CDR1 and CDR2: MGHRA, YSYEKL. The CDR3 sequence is CASSQVRTGADTQYF. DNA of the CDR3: TGCGCCAGCAGCCAAGTTCGAACCGGGGCAGATACGCAGTATTTT.

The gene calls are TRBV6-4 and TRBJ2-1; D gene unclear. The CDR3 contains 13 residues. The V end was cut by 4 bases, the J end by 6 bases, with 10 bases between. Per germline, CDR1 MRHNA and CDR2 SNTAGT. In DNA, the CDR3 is TGTGCCAGCAGTGTCGATTCCCCCAATGAGCAGTTCTTC. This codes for CASSVDSPNEQFF.

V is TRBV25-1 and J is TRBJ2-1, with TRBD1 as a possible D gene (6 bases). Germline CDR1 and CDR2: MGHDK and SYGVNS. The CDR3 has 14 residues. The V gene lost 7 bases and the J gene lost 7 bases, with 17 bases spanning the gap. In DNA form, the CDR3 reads TGTGCCAGCACCCGAGGGCAGGGGAGTAATGAGCAGTTCTTC. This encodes CASTRGQGSNEQFF.

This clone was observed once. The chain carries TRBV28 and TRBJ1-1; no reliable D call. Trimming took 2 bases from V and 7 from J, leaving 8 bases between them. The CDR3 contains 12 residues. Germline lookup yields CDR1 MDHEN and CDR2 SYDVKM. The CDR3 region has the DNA TGTGCCAGCAGTTTACTTGGCCGTGAAGCTTTCTTT. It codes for CASSLLGREAFF.

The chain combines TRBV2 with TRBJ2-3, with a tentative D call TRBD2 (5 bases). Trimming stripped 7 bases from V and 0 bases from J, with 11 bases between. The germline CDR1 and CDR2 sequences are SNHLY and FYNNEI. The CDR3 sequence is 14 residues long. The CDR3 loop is CASTSFRSTDTQYF. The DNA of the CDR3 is TGTGCCAGCACTAGCTTTCGGAGCACAGATACGCAGTATTTT.

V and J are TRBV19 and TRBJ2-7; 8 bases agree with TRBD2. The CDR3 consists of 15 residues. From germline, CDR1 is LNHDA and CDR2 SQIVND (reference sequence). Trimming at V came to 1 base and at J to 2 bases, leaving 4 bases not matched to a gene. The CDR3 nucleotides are TGTGCCAGTAGTATAGCTAGCGGGTCCGCCTACGAGCAGTACTTC. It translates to CASSIASGSAYEQYF.

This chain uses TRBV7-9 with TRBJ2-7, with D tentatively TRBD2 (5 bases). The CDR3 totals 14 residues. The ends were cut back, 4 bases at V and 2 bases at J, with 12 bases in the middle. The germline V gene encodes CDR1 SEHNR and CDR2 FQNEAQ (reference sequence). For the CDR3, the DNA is TGTGCCAGCAGCTCCGGGATCCTAACCTACGAGCAGTACTTC. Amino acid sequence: CASSSGILTYEQYF.

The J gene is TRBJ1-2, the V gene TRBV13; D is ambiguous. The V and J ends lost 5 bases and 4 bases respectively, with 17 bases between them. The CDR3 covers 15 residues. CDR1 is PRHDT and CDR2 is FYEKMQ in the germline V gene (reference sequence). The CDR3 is CASSPSPEGRYGYTF. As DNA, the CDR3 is TGTGCCAGCAGCCCCTCCCCGGAAGGCCGCTATGGCTACACCTTC.

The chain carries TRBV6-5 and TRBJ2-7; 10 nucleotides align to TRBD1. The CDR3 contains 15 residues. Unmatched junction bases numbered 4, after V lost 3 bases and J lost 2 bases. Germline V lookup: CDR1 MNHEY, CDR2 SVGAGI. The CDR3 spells CASSYTGTGAYEQYF. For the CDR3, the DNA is TGTGCCAGCAGTTATACCGGGACAGGGGCCTACGAGCAGTACTTC.

This chain's CDR3 is CASSFISGATKNIQYF. CDR3 DNA sequence: TGCGCCAGCAGCTTTATCAGCGGGGCGACCAAAAACATTCAGTACTTC. V is TRBV5-1 and J is TRBJ2-4; 7 nucleotides agree with TRBD2. The CDR3 consists of 16 residues. Germline CDR1 and CDR2: SGHRS and YFSETQ. Trimming at V came to 2 bases and at J to 2 bases, leaving 7 bases not matched to a gene.

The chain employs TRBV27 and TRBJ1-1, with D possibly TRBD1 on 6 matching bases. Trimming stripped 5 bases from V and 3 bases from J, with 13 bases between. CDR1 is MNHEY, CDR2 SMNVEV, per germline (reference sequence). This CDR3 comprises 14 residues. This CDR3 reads CASSPRDMDTEAFF. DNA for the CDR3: TGTGCCAGCAGTCCTCGGGACATGGACACTGAAGCTTTCTTT.

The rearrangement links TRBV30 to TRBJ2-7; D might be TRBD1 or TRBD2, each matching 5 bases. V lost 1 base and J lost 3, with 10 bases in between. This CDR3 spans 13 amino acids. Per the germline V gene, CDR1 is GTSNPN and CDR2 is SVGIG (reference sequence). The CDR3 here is CAWSAGTGYEQYF. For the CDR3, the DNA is TGTGCCTGGAGTGCCGGGACGGGCTACGAGCAGTACTTC. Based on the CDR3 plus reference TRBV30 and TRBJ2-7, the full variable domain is SQTIHQWPATLVQPVGSPLSLECTVEGTSNPNLYWYRQAAGRGLQLLFYSVGIGQISSEVPQNLSASRPQDRQFILSSKKLLLSDSGFYLCAWSAGTGYEQYFGPGTRLTVT.

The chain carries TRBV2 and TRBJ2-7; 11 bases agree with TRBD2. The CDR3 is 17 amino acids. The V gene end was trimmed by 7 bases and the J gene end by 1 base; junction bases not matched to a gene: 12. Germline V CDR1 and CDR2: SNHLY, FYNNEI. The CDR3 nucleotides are TGTGCCAGCATCTGGGAACTAGCGGGAGCTAGGTCCTACGAGCAGTACTTC. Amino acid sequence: CASIWELAGARSYEQYF.

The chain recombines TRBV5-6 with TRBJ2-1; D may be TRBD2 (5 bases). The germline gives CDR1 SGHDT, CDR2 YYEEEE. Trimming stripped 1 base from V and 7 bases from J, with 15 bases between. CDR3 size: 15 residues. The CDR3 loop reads CASSLLPVARNEQFF. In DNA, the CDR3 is TGTGCCAGCAGCTTGTTGCCGGTAGCGCGGAATGAGCAGTTCTTC.

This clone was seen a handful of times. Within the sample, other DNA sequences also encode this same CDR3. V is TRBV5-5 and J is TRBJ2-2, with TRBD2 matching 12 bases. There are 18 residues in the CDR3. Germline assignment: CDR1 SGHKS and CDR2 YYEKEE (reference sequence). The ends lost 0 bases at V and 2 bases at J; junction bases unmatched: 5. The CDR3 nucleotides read TGTGCCAGCAGCTTGGGGCTAGCGGGAGGGCCCAACACCGGGGAGCTGTTTTTT. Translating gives CASSLGLAGGPNTGELFF. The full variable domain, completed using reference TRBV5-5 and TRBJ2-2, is DAGVTQSPTHLIKTRGQQVTLRCSPISGHKSVSWYQQVLGQGPQFIFQYYEKEERGRGNFPDRFSARQFPNYSSELNVNALLLGDSALYLCASSLGLAGGPNTGELFFGEGSRLTVL.

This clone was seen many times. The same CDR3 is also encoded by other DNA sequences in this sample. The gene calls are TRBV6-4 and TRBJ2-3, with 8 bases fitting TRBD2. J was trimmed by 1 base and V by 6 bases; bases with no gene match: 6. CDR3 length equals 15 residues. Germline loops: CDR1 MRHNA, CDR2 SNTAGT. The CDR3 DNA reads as TGTGCCAGCAGCAGAGCGGGAGATGGCACAGATACGCAGTATTTT. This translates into CASSRAGDGTDTQYF.

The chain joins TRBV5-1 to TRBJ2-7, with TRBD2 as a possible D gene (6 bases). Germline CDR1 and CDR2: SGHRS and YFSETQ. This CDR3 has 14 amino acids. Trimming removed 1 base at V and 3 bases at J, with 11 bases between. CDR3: CASSLWGEFYEQYF. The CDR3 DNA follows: TGCGCCAGCAGCTTGTGGGGGGAATTCTACGAGCAGTACTTC.

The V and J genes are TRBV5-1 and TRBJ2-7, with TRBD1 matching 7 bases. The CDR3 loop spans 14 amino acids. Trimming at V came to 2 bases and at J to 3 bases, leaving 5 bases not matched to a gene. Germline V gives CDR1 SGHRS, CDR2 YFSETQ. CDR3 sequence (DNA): TGCGCCAGCAGCTTTACAGGGGAGAGCTACGAGCAGTACTTC. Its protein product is CASSFTGESYEQYF. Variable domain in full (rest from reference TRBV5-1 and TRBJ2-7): KAGVTQTPRYLIKTRGQQVTLSCSPISGHRSVSWYQQTPGQGLQFLFEYFSETQRNKGNFPGRFSGRQFSNSRSEMNVSTLELGDSALYLCASSFTGESYEQYFGPGTRLTVT.

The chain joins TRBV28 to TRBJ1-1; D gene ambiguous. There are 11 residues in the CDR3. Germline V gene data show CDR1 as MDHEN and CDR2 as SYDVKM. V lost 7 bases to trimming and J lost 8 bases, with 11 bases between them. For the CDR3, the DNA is TGTGCCAGCAAAATCGCTCGAGAAGCTTTCTTT. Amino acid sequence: CASKIAREAFF. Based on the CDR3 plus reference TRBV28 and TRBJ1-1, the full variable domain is DVKVTQSSRYLVKRTGEKVFLECVQDMDHENMFWYRQDPGLGLRLIYFSYDVKMKEKGDIPEGYSVSREKKERFSLILESASTNQTSMYLCASKIAREAFFGQGTRLTVV.

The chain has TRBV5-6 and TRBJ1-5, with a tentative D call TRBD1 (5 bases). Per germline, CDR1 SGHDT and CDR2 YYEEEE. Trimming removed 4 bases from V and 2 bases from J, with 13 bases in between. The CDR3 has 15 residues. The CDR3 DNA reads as TGTGCCAGCAGCAACAGGTGGATCGGCAATCAGCCCCAGCATTTT. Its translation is CASSNRWIGNQPQHF.

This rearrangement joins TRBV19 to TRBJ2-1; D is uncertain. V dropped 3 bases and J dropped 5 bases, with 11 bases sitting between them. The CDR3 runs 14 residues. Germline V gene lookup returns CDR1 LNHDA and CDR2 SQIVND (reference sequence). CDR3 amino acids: CASSMSETHNEQFF. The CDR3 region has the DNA TGTGCCAGTAGTATGTCCGAGACCCACAATGAGCAGTTCTTC.

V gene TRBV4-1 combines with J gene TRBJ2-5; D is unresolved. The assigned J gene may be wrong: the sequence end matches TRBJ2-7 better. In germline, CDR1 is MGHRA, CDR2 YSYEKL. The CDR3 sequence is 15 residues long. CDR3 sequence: CASSQGIMVIDEQYF. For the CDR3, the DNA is TGCGCCAGCAGCCAAGGGATCATGGTTATCGACGAGCAGTACTTC.